The 8 T cell receptor beta chains listed next were all sequenced from one sample in a study of T cell responses to AZD1222 COVID-19 vaccine. TCRdb's copy holds only in-frame clones and misses some; the assay was immunoSEQ multiplex PCR. In the table there are approximately 170,000 clones, 80% to 90% of which are singletons. The sequences come from peripheral blood, collected 28 days after the second AZD1222 dose. All receptors come from an adult who received the AZD1222 COVID-19 vaccine.

The chain links TRBV12-3 or TRBV12-4 to TRBJ2-7, with 8 bases identical to TRBD1. The length of the CDR3 is 13 residues. Trimming took 6 bases from V and 6 from J; bases not matched to a gene: 7. This CDR3 is CASRSSGGGEQYF. The CDR3 coding sequence is TGTGCCAGCAGATCCTCAGGGGGCGGCGAGCAGTACTTC.

The chain links TRBV7-2 to TRBJ2-5; perhaps TRBD2 as D (6 bases). This CDR3 has 13 amino acids. From germline, CDR1 is SGHTA and CDR2 FQGNSA. V lost 5 bases and J lost 2, with 9 bases in between. CDR3 nucleotide sequence: TGTGCCAGCAGCCGGGGGTTACAAGAGACCCAGTACTTC. Translated, it gives CASSRGLQETQYF.

This clone has only a few counts. V is TRBV9 and J is TRBJ2-5; possible D gene TRBD2, 6 bases. Trimming cost V 0 bases and J 5 bases, with 17 bases left between them. CDR3 length equals 16 residues. Germline V CDR1 and CDR2: SGDLS, YYNGEE. CDR3 sequence reads: CASSVGLAAVGETQYF. CDR3 nucleotides: TGTGCCAGCAGCGTAGGTTTAGCGGCGGTCGGTGAGACCCAGTACTTC.

The chain is built from TRBV7-9 and TRBJ1-6; a weak D match, TRBD1 (5 bases). CDR1 is SEHNR and CDR2 is FQNEAQ in the germline V gene (reference sequence). The CDR3 runs 16 residues. Trimming shortened V by 5 bases and J by 8 bases, and 19 bases separated the two germline ends. CDR3 residues: CASSPKGTAAYSPLHF. CDR3 nucleotide sequence: TGTGCCAGCAGCCCGAAGGGGACCGCCGCATATTCACCCCTCCACTTT.

The J gene is TRBJ2-7, the V gene TRBV3-1 (or the pseudogene TRBV3-2); perhaps TRBD1 as D (5 bases). The V gene's germline CDR1 is LGHDT and CDR2 YNNKEL (reference sequence). The CDR3 has 15 amino acids. With 1 base removed from V and 0 bases from J, the gap between germline ends came to 10 bases. CDR3 bases: TGTGCCAGCAGCCAAGCACAGGAGAACTCCTACGAGCAGTACTTC. It yields the protein CASSQAQENSYEQYF.

The rearrangement links TRBV11-2 to TRBJ1-2; D perhaps matches TRBD1 (6 bases). V was shortened by 5 bases and J by 5 bases, with 15 bases between the two germline ends. Germline V gene lookup returns CDR1 SGHAT and CDR2 FQNNGV. The CDR3 has 14 residues. For the CDR3, the DNA is TGTGCCAGCAGCCCGAACAGGGTCTCGTATGGCTACACCTTC. Translating it yields CASSPNRVSYGYTF. The full variable domain, with the rest looked up from reference TRBV11-2 and TRBJ1-2, is EAGVAQSPRYKIIEKRQSVAFWCNPISGHATLYWYQQILGQGPKLLIQFQNNGVVDDSQLPKDRFSAERLKGVDSTLKIQPAKLEDSAVYLCASSPNRVSYGYTFGSGTRLTVV.

J is TRBJ2-2 and V is TRBV28, with 9 bases matching TRBD1. CDR3 length equals 15 residues. The trim removed 5 bases at V and 3 bases at J, leaving 4 bases unmatched. Germline CDR1 reads MDHEN; CDR2 reads SYDVKM. The CDR3 is CASSLDRGDTGELFF. The CDR3 DNA is TGTGCCAGCAGTCTCGACAGGGGGGACACCGGGGAGCTGTTTTTT.

This clone has just one count. The chain joins TRBV3-1 (or the pseudogene TRBV3-2) to TRBJ2-1, with 7 bases identical to TRBD1. The V gene end was trimmed by 4 bases and the J gene end by 3 bases; junction bases not matched to a gene: 6. Germline CDR1 is LGHDT and CDR2 is YNNKEL (reference sequence). This CDR3 spans 15 amino acids. The DNA for the CDR3 is TGTGCCAGCAGCCTCCGACAGGGAGACTACAATGAGCAGTTCTTC. Amino acids: CASSLRQGDYNEQFF.